Included here is one T cell receptor (beta chain) sequence, with context. Its target is not known. Trimming cost V 4 bases and J 1 base; bases outside gene matches: 4. CDR1 LNHDA and CDR2 SQIVND come from the germline V gene (reference sequence). The CDR3 spans 15 residues. This sample was included in a study of radiation and T cells in renal cell carcinoma. Study-wide results and limits: Baseline intratumoral clonotype presence is unknown without pretreatment biopsies.

The table came from immunoSEQ multiplex PCR; TCRdb's copy has only in-frame clones and leaves some out. This table has 95,000 to 150,000 clones, roughly four fifths appearing once. Time point meaning: blood 2 weeks post-SBRT. Indicated treatment: 15 Gy SBRT to primary tumor, nephrectomy 4 weeks later. The patient's renal cell carcinoma had clear cell pathology. This material consisted of blood, taken from a patient whose treatment included radiotherapy and nephrectomy. The V and J genes are TRBV19 and TRBJ2-4, with 7 bases aligning to TRBD1. This TCR was sampled from a man aged 45-65 years with renal cell carcinoma. The chain's CDR3 is CASSTRQGAKNIQYF. CDR3 sequence (DNA): TGTGCCAGTAGTACGCGACAGGGTGCCAAAAACATTCAGTACTTC. The full variable domain, its missing parts supplied by reference TRBV19 and TRBJ2-4, is DGGITQSPKYLFRKEGQNVTLSCEQNLNHDAMYWYRQDPGQGLRLIYYSQIVNDFQKGDIAEGYSVSREKKESFPLTVTSAQKNPTAFYLCASSTRQGAKNIQYFGAGTRLSVL.